A selection of T cell receptor beta chains follows, all from one sample in a study of T-cell memory formation after mild COVID-19. Each CDR3 protein is one row after TCRdb ran MiXCR on the 5' RACE reads. The repertoire has approximately 88,000 distinct CDR3 sequences, more than 20% of them found once; the top ten carry under 45%. The sample consisted of PBMCs or a T cell subset sorted from them (not recorded which). Receptors were obtained from a man between 18 and 35 years old who had mild COVID-19 (a few samples of this study predate the infection). Cell type and time point are not known. Both conserved end residues are part of each CDR3.

J: TRBJ1-2
V: TRBV5-1
CDR3: CASSSELGQNYGYTF

J: TRBJ2-5
V: TRBV4-3
CDR3: CASSQELGQVVKETQYF

J: TRBJ1-1
V: TRBV29-1
CDR3: CSVEGGADTEAFF

J: TRBJ2-6
V: TRBV6-5
CDR3: CASSPGISGANVLTF

J: TRBJ2-5
V: TRBV4-2
CDR3: CASSLGTGGQETQYF

J: TRBJ2-1
V: TRBV7-9
CDR3: CASSSPSEQFF

J: TRBJ2-7
V: TRBV20-1
CDR3: CSARDHLRSSYEQYF

J: TRBJ2-5
V: TRBV5-1
CDR3: CASSLGGPAETQYF

J: TRBJ2-3
V: TRBV4-1
CDR3: CASSQDSREDTQYF

J: TRBJ2-3
V: TRBV6-2/TRBV6-3
CDR3: CASSYGATDTQYF

J: TRBJ2-3
V: TRBV20-1
CDR3: CSARDLAELGTDTQYF

J: TRBJ2-1
V: TRBV3-1
CDR3: CASSQGGSGTPNEQFF

J: TRBJ2-7
V: TRBV5-1
CDR3: CASSGRGPETYEQYF